This passage covers 32 T cell receptor beta chains from one sample sequenced in a study of T-cell reconstitution after alpha-beta-depleted transplantation in children. Unique molecular identifiers tagged the TCRbeta library. TCRdb analysed the PCR reads with MiXCR anew, one entry per CDR3 protein. The sample records over 150,000 distinct CDR3 sequences, about 14% being singletons. Sequencing was performed on PBMCs from the stem cell graft donor, taken from the stem cell graft. These receptors were collected from a human donor who donated a stem cell graft to a child with acute lymphoblastic leukemia.

In this sample, this clonotype turned up a few times. The J gene is TRBJ1-5, the V gene TRBV20-1; no firm D call. This CDR3 is 13 amino acids long. V was clipped by 1 base and J by 13 bases, with 17 bases between them. Looked up from germline, CDR1 is DFQATT and CDR2 is SNEGSKA (reference sequence). This CDR3 is CSARVLGSPGQHF. The CDR3 DNA follows: TGCAGTGCTAGAGTGTTAGGGAGTCCGGGTCAGCATTTT.

In its sample, this clonotype was seen many times. The chain carries TRBV12-3 or TRBV12-4 and TRBJ2-1, with 7 nucleotides matching TRBD2. CDR3 length equals 18 residues. Unmatched junction bases numbered 20, after V lost 3 bases and J lost 9 bases. The DNA of the CDR3 is TGTGCCAGCAGTTTCCGTAGGGGAGGGGACTATAGATCCGTTGAGCAGTTCTTC. As protein: CASSFRRGGDYRSVEQFF.

This clonotype was picked up many times. This chain connects TRBV5-1 to TRBJ2-7; D is unclear. Trimming left V 5 bases short and J 5 bases short, with 23 bases between. This CDR3 has 16 amino acids. Germline assignment: CDR1 SGHRS and CDR2 YFSETQ. The CDR3, as DNA: TGCGCCAGCAGGGGATCAATCGGCGGTCGTCTCGACGAGCAGTACTTC. This gives the protein CASRGSIGGRLDEQYF. The variable domain in full, with the rest retrieved from reference TRBV5-1 and TRBJ2-7, is KAGVTQTPRYLIKTRGQQVTLSCSPISGHRSVSWYQQTPGQGLQFLFEYFSETQRNKGNFPGRFSGRQFSNSRSEMNVSTLELGDSALYLCASRGSIGGRLDEQYFGPGTRLTVT.

This clonotype was counted ten times or more. J is TRBJ2-2 and V is TRBV5-1, with a possible D match to TRBD2 (6 bases). The CDR3 has 17 amino acids. The V and J ends lost 4 bases and 5 bases respectively, with 21 bases between them. Germline loops: CDR1 SGHRS, CDR2 YFSETQ. The DNA of the CDR3 is TGCGCCAGCAGCCCTACCGCGCTAGCGCGTGGAACCGGGGAGCTGTTTTTT. Translated: CASSPTALARGTGELFF.

This clonotype occurred many times. The chain uses TRBV5-1 and TRBJ2-5; TRBD2 is a possible D gene (5 bases). The CDR3 is 15 residues long. Trimming took 4 bases from V and 5 from J, leaving 18 bases between them. Germline values: CDR1 SGHRS, CDR2 YFSETQ. Here the CDR3 reads CASSQAVVGGETQYF. In nucleotides, the CDR3 is TGCGCCAGCAGCCAAGCGGTGGTGGGCGGCGAGACCCAGTACTTC.

The chain carries TRBV30 and TRBJ1-1; D possibly corresponds to TRBD1 (6 bases). This CDR3 contains 14 residues. The V gene lost 2 bases and the J gene lost 2 bases, with 12 bases spanning the gap. Germline CDR1 reads GTSNPN; CDR2 reads SVGIG (reference sequence). CDR3 sequence: CAWSPARGNTEAFF. The CDR3 DNA sequence: TGTGCCTGGAGTCCGGCCAGGGGAAACACTGAAGCTTTCTTT.

This clonotype has at least ten counts. The V call is TRBV12-3 or TRBV12-4, the J call TRBJ2-4; tentatively, D is TRBD1 or TRBD2 (5 bases each). The V end was cut by 0 bases, the J end by 7 bases, with 16 bases between. The CDR3 length is 16 residues. CDR3 DNA sequence: TGTGCCAGCAGTTTAGCCGACTCCCGGGACGGTAACATTCAGTACTTC. It specifies CASSLADSRDGNIQYF.

There are many counts of this clonotype. The chain recombines TRBV12-3 or TRBV12-4 with TRBJ1-5, with 9 nucleotides matching TRBD1. V gave up 5 bases and J gave up 4 bases; unmatched junction bases: 12. This CDR3 is 17 amino acids long. CDR3 amino acids: CASSVPFGTGKNQPQHF. The CDR3 nucleotides are TGTGCCAGCAGTGTTCCCTTCGGGACAGGGAAGAATCAGCCCCAGCATTTT.

The sample holds many counts of this clonotype. The gene calls are TRBV5-1 and TRBJ1-3, with D unclear. There are 17 residues in the CDR3. Germline CDR1 and CDR2: SGHRS and YFSETQ. V was pared by 0 bases and J by 0 bases, with 13 bases between. CDR3 nucleotide sequence: TGCGCCAGCAGCTTGGAGGCGGCCGAGAACTCTGGAAACACCATATATTTT. Amino acids: CASSLEAAENSGNTIYF. The variable domain in full, completed from reference TRBV5-1 and TRBJ1-3, reads KAGVTQTPRYLIKTRGQQVTLSCSPISGHRSVSWYQQTPGQGLQFLFEYFSETQRNKGNFPGRFSGRQFSNSRSEMNVSTLELGDSALYLCASSLEAAENSGNTIYFGEGSWLTVV.

This clonotype was seen repeatedly, ten times or more. This rearrangement joins TRBV20-1 to TRBJ2-7; D is unresolved. V lost 4 bases and J lost 0, with 7 bases in between. CDR3 length: 12 amino acids. Looked up from germline, CDR1 is DFQATT and CDR2 is SNEGSKA (reference sequence). The CDR3 bases are TGCAGTGCTACGATCAGCTCCTACGAGCAGTACTTC. It translates to CSATISSYEQYF.

A few counts support this clonotype. The V call is TRBV6-1, the J call TRBJ2-1, with 8 positions matching TRBD2. Trimming took 1 base from V and 10 from J; bases not matched to a gene: 9. CDR1 is MNHNS, CDR2 SASEGT, per germline. CDR3 length: 15 amino acids. The CDR3 reads CASSEGAGGGLEQFF. In nucleotides, the CDR3 is TGTGCCAGCAGTGAAGGGGCGGGAGGCGGTTTGGAGCAGTTCTTC.

The sample holds many counts of this clonotype. The chain has TRBV29-1 and TRBJ1-4; 8 bases match TRBD1. CDR1 SQVTM and CDR2 ANQGSEA come from the germline V gene. The CDR3 contains 12 residues. Trimming removed 7 bases from V and 7 bases from J; junction bases left unmatched: 5. CDR3 protein: CSAWTGSEKLFF. Here the CDR3 DNA reads TGCAGCGCTTGGACAGGGAGTGAAAAACTGTTTTTT. Full variable domain (remainder filled in from reference TRBV29-1 and TRBJ1-4): SAVISQKPSRDICQRGTSLTIQCQVDSQVTMMFWYRQQPGQSLTLIATANQGSEATYESGFVIDKFPISRPNLTFSTLTVSNMSPEDSSIYLCSAWTGSEKLFFGSGTQLSVL.

This clonotype was observed many times. This chain uses TRBV20-1 with TRBJ1-2, with D tentatively TRBD1 (6 bases). Trimming shortened V by 0 bases and J by 2 bases, and 19 bases separated the two germline ends. This CDR3 has 17 residues. The germline V gene encodes CDR1 DFQATT and CDR2 SNEGSKA (reference sequence). CDR3 loop: CSARDRGVLMKNYGYTF. CDR3 DNA: TGCAGTGCTAGAGATAGGGGGGTTTTGATGAAAAACTATGGCTACACCTTC.

The V gene is TRBV20-1, the J gene TRBJ2-1, with TRBD2 matching over 7 bases. Germline CDR1 is DFQATT and CDR2 is SNEGSKA (reference sequence). This CDR3 comprises 14 residues. V was pared by 0 bases and J by 5 bases, with 4 bases of the junction left unmatched. The CDR3 coding sequence is TGCAGTGCTAGAGAGACTAGCTTCGACAATGAGCAGTTCTTC. It specifies CSARETSFDNEQFF.

The table lists this clonotype with many counts. This chain joins TRBV6-1 and TRBJ2-3, with D maybe TRBD1 (6 bases). Between the trimmed V and J ends, which lost 6 bases and 6 bases, there was a span of 13 bases. The CDR3 extends over 13 amino acids. Germline CDR1 MNHNS, CDR2 SASEGT. CDR3 loop: CASRSQGFDTQYF. The CDR3 DNA is TGTGCCAGCAGATCACAGGGATTCGATACGCAGTATTTT.

Ten or more counts support this clonotype. J is TRBJ1-4 and V is TRBV12-3 or TRBV12-4; D is uncertain. The CDR3 spans 11 residues. V was shortened by 1 base and J by 8 bases, with 2 bases between the two germline ends. CDR3 sequence reads: CASSLEEKLFF. The DNA for the CDR3 is TGTGCCAGCAGTTTAGAAGAAAAACTGTTTTTT.

CDR3 sequence reads: CAIGVGTALTYEQYF. Written as DNA, the CDR3 is TGTGCCATCGGGGTTGGGACAGCACTGACCTACGAGCAGTACTTC. The chain couples TRBV10-3 to TRBJ2-7; 7 bases fit TRBD1. Germline V CDR1 and CDR2: ENHRY, SYGVKD. V was clipped by 8 bases and J by 2 bases; unmatched bases: 12. The CDR3 consists of 15 residues.

The rearrangement uses TRBV2 and TRBJ2-5, with 11 bases that match TRBD2. J lost 5 bases, V lost 6 bases, and 5 bases had no gene match. The CDR3 has 14 amino acids. Germline CDR1 SNHLY, CDR2 FYNNEI. CDR3 sequence (DNA): TGTGCCAGCAGCCTGACTAGCGGGACGGAGACCCAGTACTTC. It specifies CASSLTSGTETQYF.

This chain connects TRBV5-1 to TRBJ2-2, with D possibly TRBD1 on 5 matching bases. The length of the CDR3 is 15 residues. CDR1 and CDR2 from the germline V gene are SGHRS and YFSETQ. Trimming took 0 bases from V and 6 from J, leaving 12 bases between them. The CDR3 nucleotides are TGCGCCAGCAGCTTGGATCCGGACACCCCCGGGGAGCTGTTTTTT. Translation gives CASSLDPDTPGELFF.

This clonotype was detected ten times or more. The chain combines TRBV5-1 with TRBJ2-7; 9 nucleotides agree with TRBD2. CDR1 and CDR2 (germline): SGHRS, YFSETQ. The CDR3 covers 14 residues. V gave up 4 bases and J gave up 7 bases; unmatched junction bases: 9. The CDR3 bases are TGCGCCAGCAGCCACGCGGGGACTAGCTTGGAGCAGTACTTC. This encodes CASSHAGTSLEQYF.

For this clonotype: A much larger clone differs from this one at a single base, so this may be a read error. The chain employs TRBV7-9 and TRBJ2-1, with D tentatively TRBD2 (6 bases). The length of the CDR3 is 13 residues. V lost 3 bases, J lost 9 bases, and 12 bases lay in between. Germline assignment: CDR1 SEHNR and CDR2 FQNEAQ (reference sequence). For the CDR3, the DNA is TGTGCCAGCAGCTTGGAGGGGAACAGTGAGCAGTTCTTC. Its protein is CASSLEGNSEQFF.

Regarding this clonotype: Given a much more abundant clone one base away, this may be a read error. This chain links TRBV11-2 with TRBJ1-1; D not certain. Trimming left V 5 bases short and J 11 bases short, with 12 bases between. Looked up from germline, CDR1 is SGHAT and CDR2 is FQNNGV. The CDR3 sequence is 11 residues long. CDR3 sequence reads: CASSPSRDAFF. CDR3 in DNA: TGTGCCAGCAGCCCCTCCAGAGACGCTTTCTTT.

This clonotype has at least ten counts. The chain employs TRBV20-1 and TRBJ1-5; TRBD1 might be the D (5 bases). V lost 4 bases to trimming and J lost 2 bases, with 15 bases between them. Germline CDR1 reads DFQATT; CDR2 reads SNEGSKA (reference sequence). The CDR3 has 15 residues. This chain's CDR3 is CSAIGVPGGNQPQHF. The CDR3 nucleotides read TGCAGTGCTATAGGGGTCCCGGGTGGCAATCAGCCCCAGCATTTT.

This clonotype has ten or more counts. The rearrangement links TRBV5-1 to TRBJ2-1; D gene unclear. Germline V gene lookup returns CDR1 SGHRS and CDR2 YFSETQ. The CDR3 sequence is 14 residues long. V lost 0 bases, J lost 0 bases, and 4 bases lay in between. The CDR3 bases are TGCGCCAGCAGCTTGGACAGCTCCTACAATGAGCAGTTCTTC. It is translated as CASSLDSSYNEQFF.

The rearrangement links TRBV7-2 to TRBJ2-1, with D tentatively TRBD1 or TRBD2 (5 bases each). Looked up from germline, CDR1 is SGHTA and CDR2 is FQGNSA. V was clipped by 1 base and J by 2 bases, with 9 bases between them. CDR3 size: 15 residues. The CDR3 loop is CASSLEGTTYNEQFF. The CDR3 nucleotides read TGTGCCAGCAGCTTAGAAGGGACGACCTACAATGAGCAGTTCTTC.

This clonotype was seen ten or more times. The CDR3, as DNA: TGCAGCGTTGTGGACAGCCGTAGCAACAATGAGCAGTTCTTC. Its translation is CSVVDSRSNNEQFF. The rearrangement joins TRBV29-1 to TRBJ2-1; D is possibly TRBD1 (6 bases). This CDR3 has 14 amino acids. Trimming stripped 4 bases from V and 5 bases from J, with 15 bases between. Germline CDR1 SQVTM, CDR2 ANQGSEA.

This sequence joins TRBV11-2 and TRBJ2-1; D call uncertain. V was trimmed by 0 bases and J by 7 bases, leaving 4 bases between them. CDR1 and CDR2 from the germline V gene are SGHAT and FQNNGV. The CDR3 covers 12 residues. DNA of the CDR3: TGTGCCAGCAGCTTAGAAGCAAATGAGCAGTTCTTC. It yields the protein CASSLEANEQFF.

This clonotype was seen more than once but under ten times. This chain uses TRBV6-1 with TRBJ2-5, with D perhaps TRBD2 (7 bases). CDR3 length equals 14 residues. CDR1 is MNHNS and CDR2 is SASEGT in the germline V gene. V lost 7 bases to trimming and J lost 3 bases, with 15 bases between them. DNA for the CDR3: TGTGCCAGCATAAAAGGGGGGGAGGAAGAGACCCAGTACTTC. Protein product: CASIKGGEEETQYF.

This clonotype has ten or more counts. The chain employs TRBV29-1 and TRBJ2-7, with 7 bases identical to TRBD2. The V segment lost 4 bases and the J segment 3 bases; nucleotides outside the gene matches: 12. The V gene's germline CDR1 is SQVTM and CDR2 ANQGSEA. The CDR3 has 15 residues. The CDR3 sequence: CSVVSNAGANYEQYF. The CDR3 DNA follows: TGCAGCGTTGTTTCTAATGCGGGAGCAAACTACGAGCAGTACTTC.

The chain employs TRBV6-2 or TRBV6-3 and TRBJ2-3; maybe TRBD2 (6 bases). This CDR3 contains 15 residues. In germline, CDR1 is MNHEY, CDR2 SVGEGT. Deletions cut 5 bases from V and 4 bases from J, with 16 bases between. The CDR3 region has the DNA TGTGCCAGCAGTCCTTACGGGAGAGCCGCAGATACGCAGTATTTT. Protein sequence: CASSPYGRAADTQYF.

This sequence joins TRBV6-5 and TRBJ1-1, with a possible D match to TRBD1 (5 bases). The CDR3 runs to 13 residues. V was trimmed by 2 bases and J by 3 bases, leaving 7 bases between them. The germline gives CDR1 MNHEY, CDR2 SVGAGI. In DNA form, the CDR3 reads TGTGCCAGCAGTTACCTCAGGGACACTGAAGCTTTCTTT. This codes for CASSYLRDTEAFF.

This clonotype was found a few times. CDR3 residues: CASSGSGMIDTQYF. Written as DNA, the CDR3 is TGCGCCAGCAGTGGTAGCGGGATGATAGATACGCAGTATTTT. The gene calls are TRBV5-1 and TRBJ2-3; 8 bases are a match to TRBD2. V trimming: 5 bases; J trimming: 5 bases; junction bases outside the gene matches: 7. The germline V gene encodes CDR1 SGHRS and CDR2 YFSETQ. CDR3 length equals 14 residues.